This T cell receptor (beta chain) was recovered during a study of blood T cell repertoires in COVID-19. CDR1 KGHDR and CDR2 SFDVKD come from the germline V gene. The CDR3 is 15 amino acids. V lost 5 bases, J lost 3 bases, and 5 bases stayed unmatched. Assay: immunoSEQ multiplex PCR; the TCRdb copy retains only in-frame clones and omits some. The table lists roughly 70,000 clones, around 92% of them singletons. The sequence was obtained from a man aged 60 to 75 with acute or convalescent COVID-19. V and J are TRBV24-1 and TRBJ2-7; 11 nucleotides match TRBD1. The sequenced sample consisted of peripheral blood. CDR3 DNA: TGTGCCACCAGTGCGTCCGGGACAGGGGGCTACGAGCAGTACTTC. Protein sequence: CATSASGTGGYEQYF.